This is a list of T cell receptor beta chains from one sample in a study of T-cell reconstitution after alpha-beta-depleted transplantation in children. TCRdb processed the PCR reads anew with MiXCR; each CDR3 protein has one entry. The profile shows about 1,000,000 distinct CDR3 sequences, less than 30% of them singletons. The material sequenced was PBMCs, mostly from graft donor cells, taken 360 days after TCRalphabeta/CD19-depleted stem cell transplant. The receptors come from a boy in the first two years of life who had a stem cell transplant for SCID, so the T cells may come from the graft donor. CDR3s include the opening cysteine and the closing phenylalanine or tryptophan. The order of the fields is CDR3 DNA, CDR3 protein, D gene, clone size, V gene, J gene. A D gene is named only where the DNA matches it firmly. For some rows the clone size is stated as once, few or many, or as a class when expanded; others skip it.

TGTGCCAGTAGTACTACTCTGGGGAGCAATCAGCCCCAGCATTTT,CASSTTLGSNQPQHF,NA,once,TRBV19,TRBJ1-5
TGTGCCAGCAACACGAGGGGATGGGAGACCCAGTACTTC,CASNTRGWETQYF,NA,few,TRBV12-3/TRBV12-4,TRBJ2-5
TGCGCCAGCAGTGAGTCCGCAGTCTCCGGGGAGCTGTTTTTT,CASSESAVSGELFF,NA,few,TRBV10-1,TRBJ2-2
TGCAGTGCTAGAGACGTTACAGCCATATTAGAAGATGAGCAGTACTTC,CSARDVTAILEDEQYF,NA,NA,TRBV20-1,TRBJ2-7
TGTGCCAGCACCTCTTTCGCAGATACGCAGTATTTT,CASTSFADTQYF,NA,NA,TRBV5-5,TRBJ2-3
TGTGCCAGCAGCCCGATCGACAGGTCGAACTATGGCTACACCTTC,CASSPIDRSNYGYTF,NA,NA,TRBV4-2,TRBJ1-2
TGTGCCAGCAGCCCCCGGGGTAGCGGGGTTTACAATGAGCAGTTCTTC,CASSPRGSGVYNEQFF,TRBD2,NA,TRBV7-8,TRBJ2-1
TGTGCCAGCAGCACGACAGGGGTTGGTTTAGAGACCCAGTACTTC,CASSTTGVGLETQYF,TRBD1,NA,TRBV27,TRBJ2-5
TGTGCCAGCAGTTACTCGATACTGAACACTGAAGCTTTCTTT,CASSYSILNTEAFF,NA,NA,TRBV6-5,TRBJ1-1
TGCGCCAGCAGCACTTTCCGGGGGGGCTTAAATGAGCAGTTCTTC,CASSTFRGGLNEQFF,TRBD2,NA,TRBV5-1,TRBJ2-1
TGCGCCAGCGGACGCCACTCCTACAATGAGCAGTTCTTC,CASGRHSYNEQFF,NA,NA,TRBV5-1,TRBJ2-1
TGTGCCAGCAGCCGGTCGTTAACTAATGAAAAACTGTTTTTT,CASSRSLTNEKLFF,NA,NA,TRBV7-7,TRBJ1-4
TGTGCCAGCAGCTTAACGTTAGGCGGAAACACTGAAGCTTTCTTT,CASSLTLGGNTEAFF,NA,few,TRBV7-3,TRBJ1-1
TGTGCCAGCAGCCATCAACCGCAGGGGTCCCACGAGCAGTACTTC,CASSHQPQGSHEQYF,NA,NA,TRBV3-1,TRBJ2-7
TGTGCCAGCAGCATGGACTCCTCTTACACAGATACGCAGTATTTT,CASSMDSSYTDTQYF,NA,once,TRBV11-3,TRBJ2-3
TGTGCCAGCAGCTTAGAACGGGGACCGATCTACGAGCAGTACTTC,CASSLERGPIYEQYF,NA,NA,TRBV11-1,TRBJ2-7
TGCAGCGTGTTACAGGGGGCGCGGAACACCGGGGAGCTGTTTTTT,CSVLQGARNTGELFF,TRBD1,NA,TRBV29-1,TRBJ2-2
TGTGCCAGCAGTTTGTGGGACAGGGGGCTGGACGAGCAGTACTTC,CASSLWDRGLDEQYF,TRBD1,few,TRBV28,TRBJ2-7
TGTGCCAGCAGTTTATCGGGACACAAGGAGACCCAGTACTTC,CASSLSGHKETQYF,NA,few,TRBV12-3/TRBV12-4,TRBJ2-5
TGCGCCAGCAGCTTGGTTACAGCTTGGGGTAATTCACCCCTCCACTTT,CASSLVTAWGNSPLHF,NA,NA,TRBV5-1,TRBJ1-6
TGCAGCGGGACTAGCGGGCCAGAGACCCAGTACTTC,CSGTSGPETQYF,TRBD2,NA,TRBV20-1,TRBJ2-5
TGCGCCAGCAGCCAATCGGGGGCCCAGCCCCAGCATTTT,CASSQSGAQPQHF,NA,few,TRBV4-1,TRBJ1-5
TGCAGCGTTGAACAGGACAGGGTTTGGGACTCTGGAAACACCATATATTTT,CSVEQDRVWDSGNTIYF,TRBD1,few,TRBV29-1,TRBJ1-3
TGCAGTGCTAGAAGGGGACGGAATCAGCCCCAGCATTTT,CSARRGRNQPQHF,NA,NA,TRBV20-1,TRBJ1-5
TGTGCCAGCACGCCCCGGGATTCGGCCTATGGCTACACCTTC,CASTPRDSAYGYTF,NA,NA,TRBV12-3/TRBV12-4,TRBJ1-2